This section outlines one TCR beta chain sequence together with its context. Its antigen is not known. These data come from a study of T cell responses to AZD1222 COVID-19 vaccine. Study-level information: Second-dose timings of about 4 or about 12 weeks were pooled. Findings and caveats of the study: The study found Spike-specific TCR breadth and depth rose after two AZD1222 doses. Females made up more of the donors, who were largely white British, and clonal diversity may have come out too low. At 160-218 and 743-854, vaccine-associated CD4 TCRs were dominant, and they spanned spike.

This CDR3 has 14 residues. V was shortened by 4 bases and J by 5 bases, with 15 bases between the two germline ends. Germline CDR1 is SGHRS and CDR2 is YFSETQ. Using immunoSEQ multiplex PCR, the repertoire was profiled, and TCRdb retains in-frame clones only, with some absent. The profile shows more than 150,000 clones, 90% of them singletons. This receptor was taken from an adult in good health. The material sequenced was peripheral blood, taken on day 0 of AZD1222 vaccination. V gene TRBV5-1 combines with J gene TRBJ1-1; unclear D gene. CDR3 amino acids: CASSPDGRGTEAFF. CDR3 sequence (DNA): TGCGCCAGCAGCCCGGACGGACGAGGGACTGAAGCTTTCTTT.